These T cell receptor beta chains were read from a single sample in a study of blood T cells in healthy people across ages. From the 5' RACE reads, TCRdb called clonotypes with MiXCR, one entry per CDR3 protein. Here the sample spans 1,500,000 or so distinct CDR3 sequences, approximately 39% being singletons. The sequenced material came from blood. These receptors were taken from a woman aged 18-35 years in good health. Both conserved end residues are part of each CDR3. The D gene is left open where the match is weak. Clone size, where shown, is once, few, many, or a class for clones that have expanded.

size: -
J: TRBJ2-3
V: TRBV4-3
D: TRBD2
CDR3: CASSQEWLAVRTDTQYF
DNA: TGCGCCAGCAGCCAAGAATGGCTAGCGGTTCGCACAGATACGCAGTATTTT

size: few
J: TRBJ2-3
V: TRBV2
D: TRBD1
CDR3: CASSEPTGGPDTQYF
DNA: TGTGCCAGCAGTGAACCGACAGGGGGCCCAGATACGCAGTATTTT

size: -
J: TRBJ2-3
V: TRBV6-6
D: -
CDR3: CASSYGRDLGTDTQYF
DNA: TGTGCCAGCAGTTACGGCCGGGATCTAGGCACAGATACGCAGTATTTT

size: -
J: TRBJ2-1
V: TRBV5-1
D: TRBD2
CDR3: CASSLEASGVGEQFF
DNA: TGCGCCAGCAGCTTGGAGGCTAGCGGGGTTGGAGAGCAGTTCTTC

size: -
J: TRBJ2-3
V: TRBV9
D: TRBD2
CDR3: CASSPIGTSGRTDTQYF
DNA: TGTGCCAGCAGCCCTATTGGGACTAGCGGGAGAACAGATACGCAGTATTTT

size: -
J: TRBJ2-3
V: TRBV27
D: TRBD2
CDR3: CASSLSLETSGGTDTQYF
DNA: TGTGCCAGCAGTTTATCATTGGAAACTAGCGGAGGCACAGATACGCAGTATTTT

size: -
J: TRBJ2-5
V: TRBV6-2/TRBV6-3
D: -
CDR3: CASSEVGRYQETQYF
DNA: TGTGCCAGCAGTGAGGTAGGGAGGTACCAAGAGACCCAGTACTTC

size: once
J: TRBJ2-1
V: TRBV3-1
D: -
CDR3: CASSQESSGAGQFF
DNA: TGTGCCAGCAGCCAAGAAAGTAGCGGCGCAGGACAGTTCTTC

size: -
J: TRBJ2-1
V: TRBV7-2
D: TRBD1
CDR3: CASSLWDRSYSSYNEQFF
DNA: TGTGCCAGCAGCTTATGGGACAGGTCATATAGCTCCTACAATGAGCAGTTCTTC

size: -
J: TRBJ2-7
V: TRBV29-1
D: -
CDR3: CSVEERNYEQYF
DNA: TGCAGCGTTGAAGAACGGAACTACGAGCAGTACTTC

size: -
J: TRBJ1-2
V: TRBV29-1
D: TRBD1
CDR3: CSVVRGQGLTNYGYTF
DNA: TGCAGCGTTGTGCGTGGACAGGGACTTACTAACTATGGCTACACCTTC

size: -
J: TRBJ2-3
V: TRBV7-2
D: -
CDR3: CASSQGWTGTDTQYF
DNA: TGTGCCAGCAGCCAGGGGTGGACTGGGACAGATACGCAGTATTTT

size: -
J: TRBJ2-7
V: TRBV10-3
D: -
CDR3: CAISDNRDSYEQYF
DNA: TGTGCCATCAGTGACAATCGAGACTCCTACGAGCAGTACTTC

size: -
J: TRBJ2-5
V: TRBV6-5
D: TRBD1
CDR3: CASSYSGQGMETQYF
DNA: TGTGCCAGCAGTTACTCGGGACAGGGGATGGAGACCCAGTACTTC

size: -
J: TRBJ2-5
V: TRBV11-2
D: TRBD1
CDR3: CASGKGQAQETQYF
DNA: TGTGCCAGCGGCAAGGGACAGGCCCAAGAGACCCAGTACTTC

size: -
J: TRBJ2-1
V: TRBV5-6
D: -
CDR3: CASSLKGRGLNEQFF
DNA: TGTGCCAGCAGCTTGAAGGGACGAGGGCTTAATGAGCAGTTCTTC

size: -
J: TRBJ2-3
V: TRBV5-1
D: -
CDR3: CASSLGVRYTDTQYF
DNA: TGCGCCAGCAGCTTGGGCGTCAGGTATACAGATACGCAGTATTTT

size: -
J: TRBJ2-5
V: TRBV7-9
D: -
CDR3: CASSADGYQETQYF
DNA: TGTGCTAGCAGTGCGGACGGGTACCAAGAGACCCAGTACTTC

size: few
J: TRBJ2-3
V: TRBV6-2/TRBV6-3
D: -
CDR3: CASSYWREDTQYF
DNA: TGTGCCAGCAGTTACTGGAGGGAAGATACGCAGTATTTT